Listed here are 20 T cell receptor beta chains from one sample, sequenced in a study of cytomegalovirus exposure and HLA in healthy donors. The PCR employed 60 Vbeta primers together with 13 Jbeta primers. Profiled with immunoSEQ multiplex PCR; TCRdb holds only in-frame clones, not every one. Of roughly 120,000 clones listed, 75% to 85% are singletons. The specimen was PBMCs. The origin of the receptors is a male donor in good health and CMV-seronegative.

The chain combines TRBV7-6 with TRBJ2-6, with a tentative D call TRBD1 (6 bases). The germline V gene encodes CDR1 SGHVS and CDR2 FNYEAQ. V dropped 2 bases and J dropped 0 bases, with 14 bases sitting between them. The CDR3 has 18 amino acids. The CDR3 nucleotides are TGTGCCAGCAGCTTAAGGGGGTATGTGAGCTCTGGGGCCAACGTCCTGACTTTC. Its translation is CASSLRGYVSSGANVLTF.

V usage is TRBV18 and J usage is TRBJ2-2; 10 bases are a match to TRBD1. CDR3 length equals 16 residues. V trimming: 6 bases; J trimming: 5 bases; junction bases outside the gene matches: 9. Germline V gene sequence: CDR1 KGHSH, CDR2 LQKENI. CDR3 sequence: CASSPPGTGETGELFF. In DNA, the CDR3 is TGTGCCAGCTCGCCTCCCGGGACAGGGGAGACCGGGGAGCTGTTTTTT.

The V and J genes are TRBV18 and TRBJ1-5; 7 nucleotides agree with TRBD1. This CDR3 spans 16 amino acids. V was pared by 5 bases and J by 5 bases, with 12 bases of the junction left unmatched. The germline V gene has CDR1 KGHSH and CDR2 LQKENI. CDR3 protein: CASSDLGTAIDQPQHF. CDR3 DNA sequence: TGTGCCAGCTCAGACCTCGGGACAGCCATAGATCAGCCCCAGCATTTT.

The chain carries TRBV21-1 and TRBJ2-7; the D segment call TRBD1 is taken from the table without a DNA check. TRBV21-1 is flagged as a pseudogene. The CDR3 consists of 15 residues. CDR3 residues: CASSSRDRGDYEQYF. As DNA, the CDR3 is TGTGCCAGCAGCAGCCGGGACAGGGGGGACTACGAGCAGTACTTC.

This clone appeared a few times. The rearrangement links TRBV10-1 to TRBJ1-2, with 7 bases aligning to TRBD1. The CDR3 covers 15 residues. CDR1 WNHNN and CDR2 SYGVQD come from the germline V gene (reference sequence). V gave up 4 bases and J gave up 0 bases; unmatched junction bases: 5. Here the CDR3 DNA reads TGCGCCAGCAGTGGGACAGGAGTAACTAACTATGGCTACACCTTC. This translates into CASSGTGVTNYGYTF.

V and J are TRBV27 and TRBJ2-7, with D perhaps TRBD2 (6 bases). Germline CDR1 MNHEY, CDR2 SMNVEV (reference sequence). The length of the CDR3 is 14 residues. The V end was cut by 10 bases, the J end by 2 bases, with 18 bases between. CDR3 DNA: TGTGCCATTCGCGCGGGACGGCGACCCTACGAGCAGTACTTC. Protein: CAIRAGRRPYEQYF.

J is TRBJ1-4 and V is TRBV5-8; 8 bases match TRBD1. Germline trimming cut 5 bases from V and 0 bases from J; bases unmatched to any gene: 3. The CDR3 runs 15 residues. Germline V gene data show CDR1 as SGHTS and CDR2 as YDEGEE. For the CDR3, the DNA is TGTGCCAGCAGGCGCAGGGGGCCAACTAATGAAAAACTGTTTTTT. Translation gives CASRRRGPTNEKLFF.

The chain links TRBV10-1 to TRBJ2-2; D is perhaps TRBD1 (6 bases). The CDR3 is made up of 14 amino acids. Germline CDR1 reads WNHNN; CDR2 reads SYGVQD (reference sequence). Trimming stripped 6 bases from V and 1 base from J, with 9 bases between. CDR3: CASRKDRNTGELFF. The CDR3 region has the DNA TGCGCCAGCAGAAAGGACAGGAACACCGGGGAGCTGTTTTTT.

This clone was seen just once. The rearrangement uses TRBV9 and TRBJ1-2; TRBD1 aligns across 8 bases. Germline assignment: CDR1 SGDLS and CDR2 YYNGEE. This CDR3 has 15 residues. J gave up 3 bases and V 3 bases, and 7 bases lay outside the gene matches. The CDR3 DNA follows: TGTGCCAGCAGCGCACATTCAGGGGGCGACTATGGCTACACCTTC. Translated, it gives CASSAHSGGDYGYTF. The full variable domain, rest sourced from reference TRBV9 and TRBJ1-2, is DSGVTQTPKHLITATGQRVTLRCSPRSGDLSVYWYQQSLDQGLQFLIQYYNGEERAKGNILERFSAQQFPDLHSELNLSSLELGDSALYFCASSAHSGGDYGYTFGSGTRLTVV.

The chain has TRBV25-1 and TRBJ2-7, with 10 bases aligning to TRBD1. Germline assignment: CDR1 MGHDK and CDR2 SYGVNS. The CDR3 length is 14 residues. V gave up 2 bases and J gave up 6 bases; unmatched junction bases: 4. The chain's CDR3 is CASSERGQGREQYF. The CDR3 nucleotides read TGTGCCAGCAGTGAAAGGGGACAGGGGCGCGAGCAGTACTTC.

J is TRBJ1-1 and V is TRBV27; 10 nucleotides align to TRBD1. The J segment lost 10 bases and the V segment lost 5 bases, leaving 7 bases of the junction unmatched. Per germline, CDR1 MNHEY and CDR2 SMNVEV (reference sequence). The length of the CDR3 is 13 residues. The CDR3 reads CASSPRQGAGAFF. In DNA form, the CDR3 reads TGTGCCAGCAGTCCGAGACAGGGGGCGGGAGCTTTCTTT.

V usage is TRBV9 and J usage is TRBJ2-3, with 8 bases matching TRBD2. Germline CDR1 is SGDLS and CDR2 is YYNGEE. The ends lost 2 bases at V and 1 base at J; junction bases unmatched: 6. This CDR3 spans 16 amino acids. The CDR3 region is CASSVLSGGRTDTQYF. The CDR3 bases are TGTGCCAGCAGCGTTTTGAGCGGGGGCCGCACAGATACGCAGTATTTT.

CDR3 amino acids: CASSPWEGLTDTQYF. The DNA for the CDR3 is TGTGCCAGCAGCCCCTGGGAGGGACTTACAGATACGCAGTATTTT. This chain connects TRBV7-2 to TRBJ2-3, with 7 bases aligning to TRBD2. The CDR3 covers 15 residues. Germline CDR1 and CDR2: SGHTA and FQGNSA. Trimming cost V 5 bases and J 3 bases; bases outside gene matches: 8.

The rearrangement uses TRBV30 and TRBJ1-1, with D perhaps matching TRBD1 (6 bases). CDR1 GTSNPN and CDR2 SVGIG come from the germline V gene (reference sequence). Between the trimmed V and J ends, which lost 4 bases and 5 bases, there was a span of 8 bases. The CDR3 spans 11 residues. The CDR3 DNA reads as TGTGCCTGGATAAGGGGGACTGAAGCTTTCTTT. Protein: CAWIRGTEAFF.

The gene calls are TRBV6-5 and TRBJ1-5; 8 positions agree with TRBD1. The germline V gene encodes CDR1 MNHEY and CDR2 SVGAGI. CDR3 length: 13 amino acids. The V segment lost 4 bases and the J segment 4 bases; nucleotides outside the gene matches: 0. The CDR3 DNA sequence: TGTGCCAGCAGTTGGACAGGGAATCAGCCCCAGCATTTT. Translation gives CASSWTGNQPQHF.

V is TRBV6-5 and J is TRBJ2-7; D not certain. Germline V gives CDR1 MNHEY, CDR2 SVGAGI. The V gene lost 6 bases and the J gene lost 0 bases, with 12 bases spanning the gap. The CDR3 spans 14 residues. CDR3 residues: CASSSFVSSYEQYF. In DNA form, the CDR3 reads TGTGCCAGCAGCTCGTTCGTCAGCTCCTACGAGCAGTACTTC.

V usage is TRBV5-4 and J usage is TRBJ2-2, with 10 bases fitting TRBD2. This CDR3 comprises 20 residues. V trimming: 2 bases; J trimming: 4 bases; junction bases outside the gene matches: 17. Germline assignment: CDR1 SGHNT and CDR2 YYREEE (reference sequence). CDR3 residues: CASSFIRGPGLASLTGELFF. In nucleotides, the CDR3 is TGTGCCAGCAGCTTTATCAGGGGACCGGGACTAGCGTCTCTCACCGGGGAGCTGTTTTTT.

The J gene is TRBJ2-7, the V gene TRBV15; the D gene is possibly TRBD1 (5 bases). Germline-derived CDR1 and CDR2 are LNHNV and YYDKDF (reference sequence). V dropped 3 bases and J dropped 12 bases, with 18 bases sitting between them. This CDR3 is 13 amino acids long. The CDR3 DNA follows: TGTGCCACCAGCAGGGGTCAACAGGCGCGGAGGTACTTC. Translating it yields CATSRGQQARRYF.

Only a few counts were recorded for this clone. The rearrangement uses TRBV7-6 and TRBJ2-3, with D perhaps matching TRBD1 (7 bases). Trimming removed 5 bases at V and 4 bases at J, with 16 bases between. This CDR3 is built from 15 residues. Germline V CDR1 and CDR2: SGHVS, FNYEAQ. The CDR3 nucleotides are TGTGCCAGCAGCGTGGTGGGGGGACAGTCAGATACGCAGTATTTT. Its translation: CASSVVGGQSDTQYF.

J is TRBJ2-7 and V is TRBV7-2; D perhaps matches TRBD2 (7 bases). The ends were cut back, 6 bases at V and 2 bases at J, with 17 bases in the middle. The germline V gene has CDR1 SGHTA and CDR2 FQGNSA. This CDR3 comprises 15 residues. The CDR3 sequence: CASRNKGGGPYEQYF. The CDR3 DNA is TGTGCCAGCAGGAATAAGGGGGGAGGGCCCTACGAGCAGTACTTC.